The rows below give T cell receptor beta chains drawn from one sample of a study of control samples from healthy donors and cancer patients. The method was immunoSEQ multiplex PCR; TCRdb's version includes in-frame clones alone and lacks a portion of them. The repertoire has 150,000 to 200,000 clones, 90% to 95% of them found once; the top ten carry approximately 1.4%. Specimen: blood. The receptors originated from a woman between 25 and 40 years old in good health. Each CDR3 is given with its conserved first and last residue. A D gene is named only where the DNA matches it firmly. Clone size is stated in some rows and not others, as once, few, many or a class when expanded.

TRBJ1-2,TRBD1,TRBV7-3,few,CASSRDRRYGYTF,TGTGCCAGCAGCCGGGACAGGCGCTATGGCTACACCTTC
TRBJ1-1,TRBD1,TRBV2,-,CASGRQGYTEAFF,TGTGCCAGCGGGAGACAGGGGTACACTGAAGCTTTCTTT
TRBJ2-7,-,TRBV19,-,CASSIVALPTYEQYF,TGTGCCAGTAGTATAGTGGCACTACCGACCTACGAGCAGTACTTC
TRBJ1-5,-,TRBV12-5,-,CASGLDEQPQHF,TGTGCTAGTGGTTTGGACGAACAGCCCCAGCATTTT
TRBJ2-2,-,TRBV7-3,-,CASSLGPGELFF,TGTGCCAGCAGCTTAGGACCCGGGGAGCTGTTTTTT
TRBJ2-3,TRBD2,TRBV9,-,CASSPDRLAGGDTQYF,TGTGCCAGCAGCCCAGATCGGCTAGCGGGAGGGGATACGCAGTATTTT
TRBJ1-5,-,TRBV7-2,-,CASSLAGGGNQPQHF,TGTGCCAGCAGCTTAGCGGGGGGAGGAAATCAGCCCCAGCATTTT
TRBJ2-1,-,TRBV7-2,-,CASSSTNYNEQFF,TGTGCCAGCAGCTCGACAAACTACAATGAGCAGTTCTTC
TRBJ1-3,-,TRBV7-9,-,CASSLGQGNTIYF,TGTGCCAGCAGCTTAGGACAGGGAAACACCATATATTTT
TRBJ2-1,TRBD2,TRBV13,-,CASSYHPLAGGYNEQFF,TGTGCCAGCAGTTACCATCCCCTAGCGGGGGGATACAATGAGCAGTTCTTC
TRBJ1-3,-,TRBV6-5,-,CASSYGGSGNTIYF,TGTGCCAGCAGTTACGGGGGTTCTGGAAACACCATATATTTT
TRBJ2-3,TRBD2,TRBV30,-,CAWGLAGGTDTQYF,TGTGCCTGGGGGCTAGCGGGAGGCACAGATACGCAGTATTTT
TRBJ1-1,TRBD1,TRBV7-9,-,CASSRDREGTEAFF,TGTGCCAGCAGCCGTGACAGGGAAGGGACTGAAGCTTTCTTT
TRBJ2-1,TRBD1,TRBV19,-,CASSIGTGYNEQFF,TGTGCCAGTAGTATTGGGACAGGGTACAATGAGCAGTTCTTC
TRBJ2-5,TRBD1,TRBV6-6,-,CASRDRGKETQYF,TGTGCCAGCAGGGACAGGGGGAAAGAGACCCAGTACTTC
TRBJ1-1,TRBD1,TRBV5-8,-,CASSRGTGNTEAFF,TGTGCCAGCAGCCGGGGGACAGGGAACACTGAAGCTTTCTTT
TRBJ1-2,-,TRBV2,-,CASSPGYTF,TGTGCCAGCAGTCCTGGCTACACCTTC
TRBJ1-4,-,TRBV12-5,-,CASGLEGATNEKLFF,TGTGCTAGTGGTTTAGAGGGGGCAACTAATGAAAAACTGTTTTTT
TRBJ2-3,TRBD2,TRBV9,-,CASSVGLAGGDTQYF,TGTGCCAGCAGCGTCGGACTAGCGGGGGGAGATACGCAGTATTTT
TRBJ2-6,TRBD2,TRBV19,-,CASTLTSGRTNSGANVLTF,TGTGCCAGTACCTTGACTAGCGGGCGGACTAACTCTGGGGCCAACGTCCTGACTTTC
TRBJ2-7,TRBD2,TRBV27,once,CASSPGLAVSYEQYF,TGTGCCAGCAGTCCGGGACTAGCGGTCTCCTACGAGCAGTACTTC
TRBJ1-6,TRBD1,TRBV11-1,-,CASSFRDRGPNSPLHF,TGTGCCAGCAGCTTCCGGGACAGGGGCCCTAATTCACCCCTCCACTTT
TRBJ2-3,-,TRBV14,-,CASSQGSGFITDTQYF,TGTGCCAGCAGCCAAGGGTCAGGGTTTATCACAGATACGCAGTATTTT
TRBJ2-3,TRBD1,TRBV7-3,-,CASSLMGTGTDTQYF,TGTGCCAGCAGCTTAATGGGGACAGGCACAGATACGCAGTATTTT
TRBJ2-3,TRBD2,TRBV6-1,-,CASSEISGGSDTQYF,TGTGCCAGCAGTGAAATTAGCGGGGGGTCAGATACGCAGTATTTT
TRBJ2-7,TRBD2,TRBV7-6,-,CASSVAGGPHEQYF,TGTGCCAGCAGCGTAGCGGGAGGGCCCCACGAGCAGTACTTC
TRBJ2-5,TRBD2,TRBV28,-,CASSLWSSGRVQETQYF,TGTGCCAGCAGTTTATGGTCTAGCGGGAGGGTACAAGAGACCCAGTACTTC
TRBJ2-1,TRBD2,TRBV19,few,CASSPGLAGGDEQFF,TGTGCCAGTAGTCCCGGGCTAGCGGGGGGGGATGAGCAGTTCTTC
TRBJ1-5,TRBD1,TRBV6-5,-,CASSYGQGADQPQHF,TGTGCCAGCAGTTACGGACAGGGGGCCGATCAGCCCCAGCATTTT
TRBJ2-2,-,TRBV3-1/TRBV3-2,-,CASSQVARYHTGELFF,TGTGCCAGCAGCCAAGTGGCTAGGTACCACACCGGGGAGCTGTTTTTT
TRBJ1-2,-,TRBV6-5,-,CASSYSRATNYGYTF,TGTGCCAGCAGTTACTCGAGGGCGACTAACTATGGCTACACCTTC
TRBJ1-4,-,TRBV19,-,CASSTGATNEKLFF,TGTGCCAGTAGTACGGGAGCAACTAATGAAAAACTGTTTTTT
TRBJ1-3,-,TRBV30,-,CAWRGFHSGNTIYF,TGTGCCTGGAGAGGGTTCCACTCTGGAAACACCATATATTTT
TRBJ1-6,-,TRBV6-2/TRBV6-3,-,CASSLGNSPLHF,TGTGCCAGCAGCCTAGGTAATTCACCCCTCCACTTT
TRBJ1-3,TRBD1,TRBV5-6,once,CASSLTGAGNTIYF,TGTGCCAGCAGCTTGACAGGGGCCGGAAACACCATATATTTT
TRBJ2-4,-,TRBV24-1,once,CATSDFDIQYF,TGTGCCACCAGTGATTTCGACATTCAGTACTTC
TRBJ1-1,-,TRBV2,-,CASSAGTRGSEAFF,TGTGCCAGCAGTGCCGGGACCCGGGGTTCTGAAGCTTTCTTT
TRBJ1-6,TRBD1,TRBV20-1,-,CSASPGGTGGRNSPLHF,TGCAGTGCTAGTCCGGGCGGTACAGGGGGCCGGAATTCACCCCTCCACTTT
TRBJ2-5,-,TRBV18,-,CASSPRQAETQYF,TGTGCCAGCTCACCACGGCAGGCAGAGACCCAGTACTTC
TRBJ2-7,TRBD1,TRBV11-2,-,CASSAGTGAGEQYF,TGTGCCAGCAGTGCCGGGACAGGGGCGGGGGAGCAGTACTTC
TRBJ2-1,TRBD1,TRBV7-9,-,CASSQQGANEQFF,TGTGCCAGCAGCCAGCAGGGGGCGAATGAGCAGTTCTTC
TRBJ2-7,-,TRBV30,-,CAWSRGHRSSYEQYF,TGTGCCTGGAGTCGGGGACACCGGAGCTCCTACGAGCAGTACTTC
TRBJ1-3,-,TRBV4-1,-,CASSLLASGNTIYF,TGCGCCAGCAGCCTACTGGCCTCCGGAAACACCATATATTTT
TRBJ2-1,TRBD2,TRBV3-1/TRBV3-2,-,CASSQGLAGGRVEQFF,TGTGCCAGCAGCCAAGGACTAGCGGGAGGGCGGGTTGAGCAGTTCTTC
TRBJ2-3,-,TRBV6-4,-,CASSEAGTDTQYF,TGTGCCAGCAGTGAGGCAGGCACAGATACGCAGTATTTT
TRBJ1-1,-,TRBV11-2,-,CASSLWGYTEAFF,TGTGCCAGCAGCTTATGGGGGTACACTGAAGCTTTCTTT